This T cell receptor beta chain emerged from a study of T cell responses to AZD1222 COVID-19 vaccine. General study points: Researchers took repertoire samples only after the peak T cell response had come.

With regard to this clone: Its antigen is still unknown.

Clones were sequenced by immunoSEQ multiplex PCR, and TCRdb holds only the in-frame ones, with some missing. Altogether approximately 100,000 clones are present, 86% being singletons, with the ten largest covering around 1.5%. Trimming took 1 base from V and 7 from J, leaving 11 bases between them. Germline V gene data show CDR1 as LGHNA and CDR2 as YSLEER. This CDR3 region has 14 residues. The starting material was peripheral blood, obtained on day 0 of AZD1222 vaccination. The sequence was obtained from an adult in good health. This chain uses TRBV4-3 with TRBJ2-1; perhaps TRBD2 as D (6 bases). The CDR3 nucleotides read TGCGCCAGCAGCCAAGGATCGGGAGTTAATGAGCAGTTCTTC. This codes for CASSQGSGVNEQFF.